The 21 T cell receptor beta chains in this list originate from one sample, sequenced in a study of blood T cell repertoires in COVID-19. Some clones are missing from TCRdb's copy, which holds only in-frame ones; the method was immunoSEQ multiplex PCR. The repertoire includes fewer than 250,000 clones, around 81% of them detected once, and around 9% sits in the top ten. Sequencing used PBMCs or T cells enriched from blood (not recorded which). Receptors originate from a woman aged 50 to 65 with acute COVID-19.

The V call is TRBV7-6, the J call TRBJ1-5, with D hard to call. CDR3 length equals 16 residues. V was pared by 5 bases and J by 1 base, with 15 bases between. Germline lookup yields CDR1 SGHVS and CDR2 FNYEAQ. Here the CDR3 reads CASSPDPERSNQPQHF. The CDR3 nucleotides read TGTGCCAGCAGCCCTGACCCCGAGAGGAGCAATCAGCCCCAGCATTTT.

In this sample, this clone turned up a few times. This sequence joins TRBV5-4 and TRBJ2-5, with D possibly matching TRBD2 (6 bases). V was cut by 3 bases and J by 5 bases, with 17 bases left in between. CDR1 is SGHNT and CDR2 is YYREEE in the germline V gene (reference sequence). The length of the CDR3 is 15 residues. As DNA, the CDR3 is TGTGCCAGCAGCTCGGACCCGGGACTCGGTGAGACCCAGTACTTC. Translation gives CASSSDPGLGETQYF.

This clone was counted a single time. The gene calls are TRBV25-1 and TRBJ1-4, with TRBD1 matching over 12 bases. CDR1 and CDR2 from the germline V gene are MGHDK and SYGVNS. There are 14 residues in the CDR3. With V trimmed by 6 bases and J by 10 bases, 6 bases remained unmatched. This CDR3 is CASSGTGGRGKLFF. The CDR3 DNA is TGTGCCAGCAGCGGGACAGGGGGCAGGGGAAAACTGTTTTTT.

The CDR3 here is CASSRYRVNTGELFF. The CDR3 coding sequence is TGTGCCAGCAGCCGTTACAGGGTCAACACCGGGGAGCTGTTTTTT. The rearrangement uses TRBV7-2 and TRBJ2-2, with D tentatively TRBD1 (6 bases). Trimming left V 5 bases short and J 2 bases short, with 12 bases between. The CDR3 is made up of 15 amino acids. In germline, CDR1 is SGHTA, CDR2 FQGNSA.

The chain combines TRBV7-2 with TRBJ1-5; D is unclear. Germline V gene data show CDR1 as SGHTA and CDR2 as FQGNSA. The CDR3 extends over 14 amino acids. V lost 3 bases and J 0 bases, leaving 6 bases between the germline ends. The CDR3 region has the DNA TGTGCCAGCAGCTTTCAGGATAGCAATCAGCCCCAGCATTTT. It yields the protein CASSFQDSNQPQHF. Together with reference TRBV7-2 and TRBJ1-5, the CDR3 gives the full variable domain: GAGVSQSPSNKVTEKGKDVELRCDPISGHTALYWYRQSLGQGLEFLIYFQGNSAPDKSGLPSDRFSAERTGGSVSTLTIQRTQQEDSAVYLCASSFQDSNQPQHFGDGTRLSIL.

The chain recombines TRBV3-1 (or the pseudogene TRBV3-2) with TRBJ1-1; D is perhaps TRBD1 (5 bases). The CDR3 has 12 residues. Germline V CDR1 and CDR2: LGHDT, YNNKEL (reference sequence). With 2 bases removed from V and 9 bases from J, the gap between germline ends came to 10 bases. The CDR3 spells CASSQQGGKAFF. The CDR3 DNA is TGTGCCAGCAGCCAACAGGGTGGAAAAGCTTTCTTT.

This clone appeared once. The CDR3 DNA is TGTGCCAGCACTCCCTTAAGCCGCTCTGGGGCCAACGTCCTGACTTTC. This encodes CASTPLSRSGANVLTF. The V call is TRBV7-8, the J call TRBJ2-6; D gene ambiguous. The V end was cut by 7 bases, the J end by 0 bases, with 13 bases between. There are 16 residues in the CDR3. Germline values: CDR1 SGHVS, CDR2 FQNEAQ.

In its sample, this clone was seen a few times. The chain carries TRBV18 and TRBJ1-1; D gene uncertain. The V and J ends lost 2 bases and 0 bases respectively, with 10 bases between them. CDR3 length: 15 amino acids. CDR1 KGHSH and CDR2 LQKENI come from the germline V gene. Here the CDR3 DNA reads TGTGCCAGCTCACCAACACACACGATGAACACTGAAGCTTTCTTT. It translates to CASSPTHTMNTEAFF.

The chain joins TRBV12-3 or TRBV12-4 to TRBJ1-4; no reliable D call. The CDR3 contains 13 residues. V dropped 2 bases and J dropped 8 bases, with 9 bases sitting between them. Here the CDR3 reads CASSLRAKEKLFF. CDR3 sequence (DNA): TGTGCCAGCAGTTTAAGAGCGAAGGAAAAACTGTTTTTT.

V is TRBV19 and J is TRBJ1-4; 9 nucleotides align to TRBD1. V shed 3 bases and J 0 bases; nucleotides not matched to a gene: 8. Germline V gives CDR1 LNHDA, CDR2 SQIVND (reference sequence). The CDR3 is 18 amino acids. CDR3 sequence: CASSIKGQGGPTNEKLFF. CDR3 in DNA: TGTGCCAGTAGTATCAAGGGACAGGGTGGTCCAACTAATGAAAAACTGTTTTTT.

This clone was observed a handful of times. The gene calls are TRBV3-1 (or the pseudogene TRBV3-2) and TRBJ1-4, with D possibly matching TRBD1 (5 bases). Germline assignment: CDR1 LGHDT and CDR2 YNNKEL (reference sequence). This CDR3 contains 15 residues. The V and J ends lost 4 bases and 7 bases respectively, with 16 bases between them. The CDR3 region has the DNA TGTGCCAGCAGCCTCCCCTCGGGGGGGGGTGAAAAACTGTTTTTT. It codes for CASSLPSGGGEKLFF.

The chain is built from TRBV6-5 and TRBJ1-5, with a weak D call TRBD1 (5 bases). V lost 5 bases and J lost 6, with 17 bases in between. The germline gives CDR1 MNHEY, CDR2 SVGAGI. This CDR3 is built from 15 residues. The CDR3 nucleotides are TGTGCCAGCAGTCCCGACAGAGGAGGGGCTCAGCCCCAGCATTTT. Translated, it gives CASSPDRGGAQPQHF.

The V call is TRBV24-1, the J call TRBJ1-4; possible D gene TRBD1, 5 bases. The CDR3 is 16 amino acids. Trimming took 3 bases from V and 10 from J, leaving 20 bases between them. Germline V gives CDR1 KGHDR, CDR2 SFDVKD. The CDR3 sequence: CATSDTRDVASAKLFF. DNA of the CDR3: TGTGCCACCAGTGATACGCGGGACGTCGCCTCGGCAAAACTGTTTTTT.

The chain carries TRBV5-1 and TRBJ2-3; 11 bases map to TRBD2. The CDR3 covers 16 residues. Germline V gene data show CDR1 as SGHRS and CDR2 as YFSETQ. The J segment lost 5 bases and the V segment lost 0 bases, leaving 5 bases of the junction unmatched. The CDR3 reads CASSLGYSGGEDTQYF. CDR3 in DNA: TGCGCCAGCAGCTTGGGGTATAGCGGGGGGGAAGATACGCAGTATTTT.

This clone was seen once. The chain is built from TRBV19 and TRBJ2-5, with 13 bases identical to TRBD2. CDR1 and CDR2 from the germline V gene are LNHDA and SQIVND (reference sequence). J lost 4 bases, V lost 5 bases, and 10 bases had no gene match. This CDR3 is 17 amino acids long. The CDR3, as DNA: TGTGCCAGTAGTCCCACATGGACTAGCGGGGGAGGAGAGACCCAGTACTTC. Its translation is CASSPTWTSGGGETQYF.

The chain combines TRBV13 with TRBJ2-7, with 7 bases matching TRBD2. CDR1 and CDR2 (germline): PRHDT, FYEKMQ (reference sequence). The CDR3 sequence is 18 residues long. After removal of 5 bases from V and 3 bases from J, the junction contained 19 bases not matched to a gene. CDR3 DNA: TGTGCCAGCAGCCCTAAGTTTTCTCTGAGCGGGGAGAACTACGAGCAGTACTTC. Translated, it gives CASSPKFSLSGENYEQYF.

The V call is TRBV4-3, the J call TRBJ2-7; a weak D match, TRBD2 (5 bases). Trimming stripped 4 bases from V and 3 bases from J, with 16 bases between. The CDR3 consists of 15 residues. CDR1 LGHNA and CDR2 YSLEER come from the germline V gene. The chain's CDR3 is CASSLHREDVYEQYF. In DNA, the CDR3 is TGCGCCAGCAGCCTACACCGGGAAGACGTCTACGAGCAGTACTTC.

The chain is built from TRBV18 and TRBJ1-1; tentatively, D is TRBD1 (5 bases). Germline V gene lookup returns CDR1 KGHSH and CDR2 LQKENI. This CDR3 has 13 amino acids. The V end was cut by 7 bases, the J end by 0 bases, with 9 bases between. CDR3 DNA: TGTGCCAGCTACCAGGGAATGAACACTGAAGCTTTCTTT. Translating gives CASYQGMNTEAFF.

This sequence joins TRBV5-1 and TRBJ2-5, with a possible D match to TRBD2 (6 bases). The CDR3 is 13 amino acids. Germline CDR1 reads SGHRS; CDR2 reads YFSETQ. V was cut by 4 bases and J by 5 bases, with 12 bases left in between. The CDR3 coding sequence is TGCGCCAGCAGCAGGACGGGAGACGAGACCCAGTACTTC. Translated: CASSRTGDETQYF.

The chain carries TRBV3-1 (or the pseudogene TRBV3-2) and TRBJ2-7; 10 nucleotides agree with TRBD2. CDR1 and CDR2 (germline): LGHDT, YNNKEL (reference sequence). CDR3 length: 17 residues. The V and J ends lost 0 bases and 2 bases, in that order; junction bases with no gene match: 7. CDR3 in DNA: TGTGCCAGCAGCCAAGACGTACTAGCGGGGACGACCTACGAGCAGTACTTC. Translation gives CASSQDVLAGTTYEQYF.

DNA for the CDR3: TGTGCCAGCAATTATGACAGGGTAAGCAATCAGCCCCAGCATTTT. The encoded protein is CASNYDRVSNQPQHF. The chain is built from TRBV6-5 and TRBJ1-5; TRBD1 agrees at 7 bases. CDR1 and CDR2 (germline): MNHEY, SVGAGI. This CDR3 spans 15 amino acids. The V segment lost 7 bases and the J segment 1 base; nucleotides outside the gene matches: 7.